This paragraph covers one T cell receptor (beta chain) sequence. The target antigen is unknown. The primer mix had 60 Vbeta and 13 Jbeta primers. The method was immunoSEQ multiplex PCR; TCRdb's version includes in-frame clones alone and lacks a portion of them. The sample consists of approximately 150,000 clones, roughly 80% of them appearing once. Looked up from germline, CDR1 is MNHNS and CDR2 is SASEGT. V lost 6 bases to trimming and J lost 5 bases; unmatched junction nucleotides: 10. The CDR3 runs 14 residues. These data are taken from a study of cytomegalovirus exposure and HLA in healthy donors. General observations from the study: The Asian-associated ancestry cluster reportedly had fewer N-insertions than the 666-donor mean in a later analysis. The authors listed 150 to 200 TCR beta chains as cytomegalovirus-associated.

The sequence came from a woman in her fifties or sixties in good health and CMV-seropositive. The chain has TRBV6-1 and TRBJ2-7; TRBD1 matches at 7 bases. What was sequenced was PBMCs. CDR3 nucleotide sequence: TGTGCCAGCAGAAGGTTAGGGGGCGAAAACGAGCAGTACTTC. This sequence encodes CASRRLGGENEQYF.